Sequencing of this T cell receptor (beta chain) was carried out in a study of identical twins. From the 5' RACE reads, TCRdb called clonotypes with MiXCR, one entry per CDR3 protein. The sample has roughly 250,000 distinct CDR3 sequences, over 11% seen once. This clonotype was sampled from a woman aged 18-35 years in good health. The sample consisted of memory (CD45RO+) T cells sorted from blood.

CDR3 sequence (DNA): TGCGCCAGCAGTCCCGAGGCCAGGGCCCGGCAGTTCTTC. As protein: CASSPEARARQFF. The rearrangement links TRBV10-1 to TRBJ2-1, with D possibly TRBD1 on 5 matching bases. The CDR3 spans 13 residues. Germline CDR1 WNHNN, CDR2 SYGVQD (reference sequence). Trimming removed 5 bases at V and 12 bases at J, with 17 bases between.